This TCR beta chain appears in the sequencing data of a study of blood T cell repertoires in COVID-19. At the level of the study: PBMCs, B-cell-depleted T cells, or T cells provided the cDNA or gDNA that made up the material.

The CDR3 totals 13 residues. With 0 bases removed from V and 5 bases from J, the gap between germline ends came to 6 bases. The germline CDR1 and CDR2 sequences are SGDLS and YYNGEE. TCRdb keeps only in-frame clones here, not all; method: immunoSEQ multiplex PCR. The profile shows 110,000 to 150,000 clones, 80% of them singletons. The sequence was obtained from a woman in her fifties or sixties with acute or convalescent COVID-19. The chain employs TRBV9 and TRBJ2-1; a possible D gene is TRBD2 (6 bases). The source material was peripheral blood. CDR3 DNA sequence: TGTGCCAGCAGCGTAGCGGGGGACAATGAGCAGTTCTTC. Translation: CASSVAGDNEQFF.